A selection of T cell receptor beta chains follows, all from one sample in a study of T cell changes during pregnancy in multiple sclerosis. Clones were read by immunoSEQ multiplex PCR, and TCRdb kept only the in-frame ones, dropping some. This table holds some 75,000 clones, nearly 95% found once. Sequencing was performed on peripheral blood, taken in the second trimester of pregnancy. These receptor sequences come from a female donor with multiple sclerosis, enrolled in a pregnancy study. Both conserved end residues are part of each CDR3. The D gene is left open where the match is weak. Only some rows state a clone size, as once, few, many or a class for expanded clones.

NA,TRBV7-9,TRBD2,TRBJ2-1,TGTGCCAGCAGCTCTAGCGGGAGGACCCGGAGCTCCTACAATGAGCAGTTCTTC,CASSSSGRTRSSYNEQFF
NA,TRBV5-1,NA,TRBJ2-7,TGCGCCAGCAGCTTTGGCCAGGGTGGCTACGAGCAGTACTTC,CASSFGQGGYEQYF
NA,TRBV6-5,NA,TRBJ2-1,TGTGCCAGCAGTTATAGGAGCGGCCCATACAATGAGCAGTTCTTC,CASSYRSGPYNEQFF
NA,TRBV27,TRBD2,TRBJ2-2,TGTGCCAGCATGTTGAGCGGGACGAACACCGGGGAGCTGTTTTTT,CASMLSGTNTGELFF
NA,TRBV29-1,NA,TRBJ1-1,TGCAGCGTTGTGGAGGGAGGAACTGAAGCTTTCTTT,CSVVEGGTEAFF
NA,TRBV11-3,TRBD2,TRBJ2-1,TGTGCCAGCAGCCCCTCCGGGAGGGGTTTTACGTACAATGAGCAGTTCTTC,CASSPSGRGFTYNEQFF
NA,TRBV28,NA,TRBJ1-2,TGTGCCAGCAGGGTCCAGGGCGCCTATGGCTACACCTTC,CASRVQGAYGYTF
NA,TRBV15,TRBD1,TRBJ1-4,TGTGCCACCAGGACAGGGGAGACTAATGAAAAACTGTTTTTT,CATRTGETNEKLFF
once,TRBV18,TRBD2,TRBJ2-7,TGTGCCAGCTCAGGGAGCGGGAGGTCCTCCTACGAGCAGTACTTC,CASSGSGRSSYEQYF
NA,TRBV19,NA,TRBJ2-7,TGTGCCAGTAGTATAGGGGGGCAGGGCTACGAGCAGTACTTC,CASSIGGQGYEQYF
NA,TRBV29-1,TRBD1,TRBJ2-3,TGCAGCGTCCCGAGGGACAGGGTACAGTATTTT,CSVPRDRVQYF
NA,TRBV16,TRBD1,TRBJ1-1,TGTGCCAGCAGCCAATCGGGACAGGGGAACACTGAAGCTTTCTTT,CASSQSGQGNTEAFF
NA,TRBV11-2,NA,TRBJ2-1,TGTGCCAGCAGCTTAGATCCTAGCGAATACAATGAGCAGTTCTTC,CASSLDPSEYNEQFF
NA,TRBV29-1,TRBD2,TRBJ2-1,TGCAGCCCCCACCAGGGACCGCTAAAGCCGGGACTAGCTGAGCACAAGCAGTTCTTC,CSPHQGPLKPGLAEHKQFF
NA,TRBV11-2,TRBD1,TRBJ2-1,TGTGCCAGCAGTTACGGACAGGCGGCCTACAATGAGCAGTTCTTC,CASSYGQAAYNEQFF
NA,TRBV5-8,TRBD1,TRBJ2-1,TGTGCCAGCAGACCGGGACAGGGGGAGTACAATGAGCAGTTCTTC,CASRPGQGEYNEQFF
NA,TRBV19,NA,TRBJ2-5,TGTGCCAGTAGTATCGGAACAGCAGAGACCCAGTACTTC,CASSIGTAETQYF
NA,TRBV5-8,NA,TRBJ1-2,TGTGCCAGCAGCTTGGGACGGGGTAACTATGGCTACACCTTC,CASSLGRGNYGYTF
NA,TRBV5-1,NA,TRBJ2-7,TGCGCCAGCAGCTTAAAGGGGCCGGGAGAAGAGCAGTACTTC,CASSLKGPGEEQYF
NA,TRBV7-6,NA,TRBJ2-7,TGTGCCTCCGGGGGACCGACGGGCGAGCAGTACTTC,CASGGPTGEQYF
NA,TRBV6-1,TRBD1,TRBJ1-2,TGTGCCAGCAGTGAGAGGGACAGGGAACCTTCTAACTATGGCTACACCTTC,CASSERDREPSNYGYTF
NA,TRBV30,TRBD1,TRBJ2-7,TGTGCCTGGAGTCAACCGGACAGGAGACTTGCCCCCGGCTACGAGCAGTACTTC,CAWSQPDRRLAPGYEQYF
NA,TRBV9,TRBD2,TRBJ2-1,TGTGCCAGCAGCACCATAGGACTAGCGGGGTACAATGAGCAGTTCTTC,CASSTIGLAGYNEQFF
NA,TRBV5-1,NA,TRBJ2-7,TGCGCCAGCAGCTGGGGGACACCTTACGAGCAGTACTTC,CASSWGTPYEQYF
NA,TRBV5-4,NA,TRBJ2-7,TGTGCCAGCAGCTTGGTAAGCGGAGAGCAGTACTTC,CASSLVSGEQYF
NA,TRBV6-6,NA,TRBJ2-3,TGTGCCAGCAGTTCCAGGGCAGATACGCAGTATTTT,CASSSRADTQYF
NA,TRBV5-1,TRBD1,TRBJ2-2,TGCGCCAGCAGGCATGACAGGGGGACCATGAACACCGGGGAGCTGTTTTTT,CASRHDRGTMNTGELFF
NA,TRBV7-2,NA,TRBJ1-1,TGTGCCAGCAGCTTAGCGCGGGGGAGAGCTTTCTTT,CASSLARGRAFF
NA,TRBV6-6,NA,TRBJ1-2,TGTGCCAGCCGAGAAAACTATGGCTACACCTTC,CASRENYGYTF
once,TRBV9,TRBD1,TRBJ2-3,TGTGCCAGCAGCGTCTGGGACAGCCTTTCCACAGATACGCAGTATTTT,CASSVWDSLSTDTQYF